This T cell receptor beta chain originates from a study of graft-versus-host responses after intestinal transplantation. Study context: Recipients were all induced with anti-thymocyte globulin, then given tacrolimus and steroids for 3 to 4 years. Study conclusions and caveats: Individuals carrying graft-donor T cell macrochimerism showed high graft-versus-host to host-versus-graft clonal ratios in allografts. Circulating GvH clones peaking coincided with falling HvG clones soon after transplant.

A remark on this clone: Its antigen is as yet unknown.

CDR3 length: 16 amino acids. Germline V gene data show CDR1 as MDHEN and CDR2 as SYDVKM. V lost 4 bases and J lost 6, with 19 bases in between. The assay was immunoSEQ multiplex PCR, and TCRdb's table has in-frame clones only and misses some. Among about 130,000 clones listed, nearly 95% were seen once. The TCR was taken from a human donor who received an intestinal transplant. Material: unstimulated CD4+ T cells sorted from spleen or lymph node cells, obtained before intestinal transplant. The chain has TRBV28 and TRBJ2-4; D is perhaps TRBD2 (6 bases). CDR3 loop: CASSSAGSIVANIQYF. Here the CDR3 DNA reads TGTGCCAGCAGTTCAGCGGGTTCGATTGTGGCAAACATTCAGTACTTC.